This TCR beta chain was sequenced in a study of cytomegalovirus exposure and HLA in healthy donors. PCR involved 60 Vbeta and 13 Jbeta primers. The repertoire was sequenced with immunoSEQ multiplex PCR; TCRdb's copy has only in-frame clones and lacks some. The sample shows more than 110,000 clones, around three quarters of them seen only once. There are 18 residues in the CDR3. V was pared by 0 bases and J by 2 bases, with 4 bases of the junction left unmatched. Germline V CDR1 and CDR2: LGHNT, FRNRAP. Nominally healthy donors provided the samples, though records likely missed some immune exposures. The clonotype was recovered from a man aged 35 to 55 in good health and CMV-seropositive. Sequencing was performed on PBMCs. The V and J genes are TRBV12-5 and TRBJ2-2, with 12 bases fitting TRBD2. Written as DNA, the CDR3 is TGTGCTAGTGGTTTGGTACTAGCGGGGGGAGGAAACACCGGGGAGCTGTTTTTT. Amino acids: CASGLVLAGGGNTGELFF.